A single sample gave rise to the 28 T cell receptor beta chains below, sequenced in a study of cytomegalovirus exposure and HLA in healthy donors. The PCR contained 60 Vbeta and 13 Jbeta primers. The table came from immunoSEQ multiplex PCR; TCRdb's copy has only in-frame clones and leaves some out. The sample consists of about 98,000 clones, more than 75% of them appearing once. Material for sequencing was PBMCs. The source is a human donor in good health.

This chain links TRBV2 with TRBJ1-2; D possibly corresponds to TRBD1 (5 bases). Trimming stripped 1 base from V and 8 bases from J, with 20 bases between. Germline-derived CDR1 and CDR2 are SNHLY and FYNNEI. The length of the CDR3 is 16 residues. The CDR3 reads CASSEGMGSWGRGYTF. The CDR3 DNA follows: TGTGCCAGCAGTGAAGGGATGGGCTCATGGGGCCGAGGCTACACCTTC.

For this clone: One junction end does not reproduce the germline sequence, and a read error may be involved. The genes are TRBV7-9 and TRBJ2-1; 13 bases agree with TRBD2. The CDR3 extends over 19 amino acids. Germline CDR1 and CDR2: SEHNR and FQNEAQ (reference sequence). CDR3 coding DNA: TGTTCCAGCAGCTTAGCCAGGGGCACTAGCGGGAGGGCCGGATATGAGCAGTTCTTC. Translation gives CSSSLARGTSGRAGYEQFF. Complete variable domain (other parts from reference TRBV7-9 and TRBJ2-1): DTGVSQNPRHKITKRGQNVTFRCDPISEHNRLYWYRQTLGQGPEFLTYFQNEAQLEKSRLLSDRFSAERPKGSFSTLEIQRTEQGDSAMYLCSSSLARGTSGRAGYEQFFGPGTRLTVL.

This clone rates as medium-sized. This chain's CDR3 is CASSQDRGEQFF. Here the CDR3 DNA reads TGCGCCAGCAGCCAAGATCGGGGAGAGCAGTTCTTC. The chain combines TRBV4-3 with TRBJ2-1; D is perhaps TRBD2 (5 bases). In germline, CDR1 is LGHNA, CDR2 YSLEER. The CDR3 contains 12 residues. With 0 bases removed from V and 10 bases from J, the gap between germline ends came to 7 bases.

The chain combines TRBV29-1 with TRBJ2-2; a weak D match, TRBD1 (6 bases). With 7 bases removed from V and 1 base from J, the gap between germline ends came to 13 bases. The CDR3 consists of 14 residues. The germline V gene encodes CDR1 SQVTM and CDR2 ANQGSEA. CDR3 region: CSGQKTGNTGELFF. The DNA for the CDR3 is TGCAGCGGCCAAAAGACAGGGAACACCGGGGAGCTGTTTTTT.

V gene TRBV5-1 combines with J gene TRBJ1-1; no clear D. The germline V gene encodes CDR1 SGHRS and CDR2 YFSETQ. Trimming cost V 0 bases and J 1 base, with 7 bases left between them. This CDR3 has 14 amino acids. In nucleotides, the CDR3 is TGCGCCAGCAGCTTGGCCGGAGCGAACACTGAAGCTTTCTTT. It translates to CASSLAGANTEAFF.

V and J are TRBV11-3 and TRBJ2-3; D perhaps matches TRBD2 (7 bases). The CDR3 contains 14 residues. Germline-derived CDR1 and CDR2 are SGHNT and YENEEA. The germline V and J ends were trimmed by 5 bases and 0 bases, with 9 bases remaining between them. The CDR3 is CASSAGASTDTQYF. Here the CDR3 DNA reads TGTGCCAGCAGCGCGGGGGCCAGCACAGATACGCAGTATTTT.

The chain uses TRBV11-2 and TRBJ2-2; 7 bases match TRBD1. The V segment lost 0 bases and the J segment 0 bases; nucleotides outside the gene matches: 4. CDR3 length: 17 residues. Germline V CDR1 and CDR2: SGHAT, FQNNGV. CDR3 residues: CASSLDGQGANTGELFF. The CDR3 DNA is TGTGCCAGCAGCTTAGATGGGCAGGGGGCGAACACCGGGGAGCTGTTTTTT.

The CDR3 is CASLDRGLAGAIDTQYF. The CDR3 coding sequence is TGTGCCAGCCTGGATCGGGGACTAGCGGGAGCGATAGATACGCAGTATTTT. J is TRBJ2-3 and V is TRBV27, with TRBD2 matching over 14 bases. With 8 bases clipped from V and 5 bases from J, the junction kept 12 bases outside the gene matches. The CDR3 runs to 17 residues. Germline V CDR1 and CDR2: MNHEY, SMNVEV (reference sequence).

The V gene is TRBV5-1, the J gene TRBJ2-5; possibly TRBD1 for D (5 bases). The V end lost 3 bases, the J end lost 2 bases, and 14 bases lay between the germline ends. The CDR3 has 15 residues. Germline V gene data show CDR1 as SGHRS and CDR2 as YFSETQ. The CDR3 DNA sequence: TGCGCCAGCAGCTCAGAGGCAGGGATTCAAGAGACCCAGTACTTC. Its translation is CASSSEAGIQETQYF.

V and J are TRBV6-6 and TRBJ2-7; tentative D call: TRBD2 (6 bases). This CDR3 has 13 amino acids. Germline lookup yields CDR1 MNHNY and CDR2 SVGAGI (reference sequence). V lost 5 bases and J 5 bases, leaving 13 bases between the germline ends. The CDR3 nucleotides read TGTGCCAGCAGTAACCGGGGAGGCCACGAGCAGTACTTC. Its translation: CASSNRGGHEQYF.

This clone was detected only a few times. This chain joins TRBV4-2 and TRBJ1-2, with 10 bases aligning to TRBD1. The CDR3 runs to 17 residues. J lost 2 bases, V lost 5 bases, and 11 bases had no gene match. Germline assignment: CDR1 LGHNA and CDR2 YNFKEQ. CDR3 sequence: CASSLSGTGALNYGYTF. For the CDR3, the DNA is TGTGCCAGCAGCTTATCCGGGACAGGGGCCTTAAACTATGGCTACACCTTC.

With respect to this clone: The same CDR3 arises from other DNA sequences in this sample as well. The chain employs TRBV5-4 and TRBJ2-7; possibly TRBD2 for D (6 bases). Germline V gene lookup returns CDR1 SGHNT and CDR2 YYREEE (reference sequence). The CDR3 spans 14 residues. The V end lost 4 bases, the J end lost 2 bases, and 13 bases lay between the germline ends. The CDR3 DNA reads TGTGCCAGCAGCCGAGTGGGAGGTACCTACGAGCAGTACTTC. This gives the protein CASSRVGGTYEQYF.

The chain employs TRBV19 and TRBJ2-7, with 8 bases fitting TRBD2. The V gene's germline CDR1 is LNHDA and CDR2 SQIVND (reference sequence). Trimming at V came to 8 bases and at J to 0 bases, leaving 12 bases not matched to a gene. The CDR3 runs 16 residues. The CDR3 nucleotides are TGTGCCAGTGGCCCGCGGGGGGCAGGATTCTCCTACGAGCAGTACTTC. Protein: CASGPRGAGFSYEQYF.

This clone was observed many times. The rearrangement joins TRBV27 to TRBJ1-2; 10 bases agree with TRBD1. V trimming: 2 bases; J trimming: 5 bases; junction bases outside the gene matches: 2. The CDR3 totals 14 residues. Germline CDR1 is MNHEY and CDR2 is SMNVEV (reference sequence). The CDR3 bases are TGTGCCAGCAGTTTAGGACAGGGGGTATATGGCTACACCTTC. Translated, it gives CASSLGQGVYGYTF.

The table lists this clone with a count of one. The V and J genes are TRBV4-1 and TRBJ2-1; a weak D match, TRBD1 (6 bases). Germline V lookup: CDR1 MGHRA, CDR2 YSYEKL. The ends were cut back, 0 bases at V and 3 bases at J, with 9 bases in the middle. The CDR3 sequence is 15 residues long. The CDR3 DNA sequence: TGCGCCAGCAGCCAAGATCTGGACAGCTACAATGAGCAGTTCTTC. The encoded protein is CASSQDLDSYNEQFF.

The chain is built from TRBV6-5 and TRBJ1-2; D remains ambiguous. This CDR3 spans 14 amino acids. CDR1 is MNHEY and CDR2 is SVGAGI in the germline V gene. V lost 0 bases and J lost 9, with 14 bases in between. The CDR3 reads CASSYSNSGDRYTF. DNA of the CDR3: TGTGCCAGCAGTTACTCGAACAGCGGGGATCGCTACACCTTC.

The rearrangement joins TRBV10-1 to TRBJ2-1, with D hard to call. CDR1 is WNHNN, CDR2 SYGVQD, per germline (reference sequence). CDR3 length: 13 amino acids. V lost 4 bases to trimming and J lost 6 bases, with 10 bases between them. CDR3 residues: CASSVTRSNEQFF. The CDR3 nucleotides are TGCGCCAGCAGTGTCACGAGAAGCAATGAGCAGTTCTTC.

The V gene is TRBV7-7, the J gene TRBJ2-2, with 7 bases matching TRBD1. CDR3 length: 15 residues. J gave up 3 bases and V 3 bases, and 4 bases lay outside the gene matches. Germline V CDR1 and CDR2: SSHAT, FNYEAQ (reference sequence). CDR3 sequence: CASSFGDSDTGELFF. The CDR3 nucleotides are TGTGCCAGCAGCTTTGGGGACAGTGACACCGGGGAGCTGTTTTTT. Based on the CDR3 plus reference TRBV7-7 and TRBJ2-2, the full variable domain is GAGVSQSPRYKVTKRGQDVTLRCDPISSHATLYWYQQALGQGPEFLTYFNYEAQPDKSGLPSDRFSAERPEGSISTLTIQRTEQRDSAMYRCASSFGDSDTGELFFGEGSRLTVL.

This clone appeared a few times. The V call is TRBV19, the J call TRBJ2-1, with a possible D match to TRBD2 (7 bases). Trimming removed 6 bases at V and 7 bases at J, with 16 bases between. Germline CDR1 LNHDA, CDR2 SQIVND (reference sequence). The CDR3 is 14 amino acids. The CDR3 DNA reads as TGTGCCAGTAGGCGCGGGGGCGCAGAGAATGAGCAGTTCTTC. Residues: CASRRGGAENEQFF.

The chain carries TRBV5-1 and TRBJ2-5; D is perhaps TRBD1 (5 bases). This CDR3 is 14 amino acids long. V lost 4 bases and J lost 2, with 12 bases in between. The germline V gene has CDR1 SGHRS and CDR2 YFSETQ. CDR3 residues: CASSPFYRQETQYF. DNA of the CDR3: TGCGCCAGCAGCCCCTTCTACAGGCAAGAGACCCAGTACTTC.

CDR3 loop: CASSMILDRGLSIIGNQPQHF. The DNA for the CDR3 is TGTGCCAGTAGTATGATTTTAGACAGGGGGCTCTCGATTATCGGCAATCAGCCCCAGCATTTT. The chain combines TRBV19 with TRBJ1-5; 10 bases are a match to TRBD1. Looked up from germline, CDR1 is LNHDA and CDR2 is SQIVND (reference sequence). The CDR3 loop spans 21 amino acids. The V segment lost 3 bases and the J segment 2 bases; nucleotides outside the gene matches: 19.

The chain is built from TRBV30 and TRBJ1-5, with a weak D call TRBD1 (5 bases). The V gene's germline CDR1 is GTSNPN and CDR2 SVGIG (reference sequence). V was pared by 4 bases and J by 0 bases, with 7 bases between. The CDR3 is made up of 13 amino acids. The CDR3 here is CAWTDSSNQPQHF. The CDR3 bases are TGTGCCTGGACCGACAGTAGCAATCAGCCCCAGCATTTT. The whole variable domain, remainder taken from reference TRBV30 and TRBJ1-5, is SQTIHQWPATLVQPVGSPLSLECTVEGTSNPNLYWYRQAAGRGLQLLFYSVGIGQISSEVPQNLSASRPQDRQFILSSKKLLLSDSGFYLCAWTDSSNQPQHFGDGTRLSIL.

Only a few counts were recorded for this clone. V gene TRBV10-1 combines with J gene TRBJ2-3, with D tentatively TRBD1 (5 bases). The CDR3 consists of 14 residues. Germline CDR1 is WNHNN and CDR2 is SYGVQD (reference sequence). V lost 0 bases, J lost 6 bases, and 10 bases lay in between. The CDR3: CASSESTVLDTQYF. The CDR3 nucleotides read TGCGCCAGCAGTGAGTCGACAGTGTTGGATACGCAGTATTTT.

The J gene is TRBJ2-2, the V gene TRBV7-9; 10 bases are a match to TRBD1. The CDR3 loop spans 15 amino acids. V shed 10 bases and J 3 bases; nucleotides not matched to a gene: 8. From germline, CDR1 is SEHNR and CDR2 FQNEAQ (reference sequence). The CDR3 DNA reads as TGTGCCACTACTTGGACAGGGGGATACACCGGGGAGCTGTTTTTT. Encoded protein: CATTWTGGYTGELFF.

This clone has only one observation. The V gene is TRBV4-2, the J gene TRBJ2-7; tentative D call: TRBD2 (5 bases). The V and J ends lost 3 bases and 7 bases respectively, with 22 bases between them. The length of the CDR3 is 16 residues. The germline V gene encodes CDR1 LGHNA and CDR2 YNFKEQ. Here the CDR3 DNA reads TGTGCCAGCAGCCAGTCGGCCGCGGGCACCGCGTCGGAGCAGTACTTC. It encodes CASSQSAAGTASEQYF.

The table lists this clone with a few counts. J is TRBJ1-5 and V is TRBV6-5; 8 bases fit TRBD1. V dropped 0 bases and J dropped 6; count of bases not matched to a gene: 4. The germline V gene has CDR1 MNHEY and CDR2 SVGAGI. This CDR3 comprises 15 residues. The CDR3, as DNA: TGTGCCAGCAGTTACTCAGCAGGGGGCGGTCAGCCCCAGCATTTT. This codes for CASSYSAGGGQPQHF.

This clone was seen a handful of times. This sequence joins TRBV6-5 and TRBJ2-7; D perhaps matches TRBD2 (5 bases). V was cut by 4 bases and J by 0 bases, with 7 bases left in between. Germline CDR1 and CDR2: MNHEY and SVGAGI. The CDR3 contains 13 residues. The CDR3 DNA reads TGTGCCAGCAGTTTCGGGGTCTCCTACGAGCAGTACTTC. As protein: CASSFGVSYEQYF.

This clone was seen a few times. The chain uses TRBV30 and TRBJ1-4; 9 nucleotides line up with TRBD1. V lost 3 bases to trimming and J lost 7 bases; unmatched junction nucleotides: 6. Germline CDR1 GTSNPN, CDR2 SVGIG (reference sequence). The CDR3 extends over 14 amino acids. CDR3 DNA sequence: TGTGCCTGGAGCCAAGGGACAGGGAGTGAAAAACTGTTTTTT. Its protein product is CAWSQGTGSEKLFF.